The 28 T cell receptor beta chains given below trace back to one sample, sequenced in a study of blood T cell repertoires in COVID-19. Repertoires were generated with immunoSEQ multiplex PCR, while TCRdb's copy carries only in-frame clones and drops some. The table has about 150,000 clones, over 80% seen once. Sequencing was done on a sample of peripheral blood. These receptors originate from an older woman with acute or convalescent COVID-19.

This chain links TRBV21-1 with TRBJ1-5. TRBV21-1 is a pseudogene locus. The CDR3 sequence is 13 residues long. The CDR3 reads CASTGCNNQPQHF. The CDR3 region has the DNA TGTGCCAGCACCGGGTGTAACAATCAGCCCCAGCATTTT.

The chain couples TRBV11-2 to TRBJ1-1, with D tentatively TRBD1 (6 bases). The length of the CDR3 is 14 residues. V lost 1 base to trimming and J lost 6 bases, with 12 bases between them. Per germline, CDR1 SGHAT and CDR2 FQNNGV. CDR3 in amino acids: CASSLGPGVSEAFF. The CDR3 bases are TGTGCCAGCAGCTTAGGACCAGGGGTTTCTGAAGCTTTCTTT.

This chain joins TRBV7-9 and TRBJ1-1; weak D call: TRBD1 (5 bases). Germline CDR1 SEHNR, CDR2 FQNEAQ (reference sequence). The CDR3 runs to 14 residues. The V end was cut by 4 bases, the J end by 7 bases, with 16 bases between. CDR3 in DNA: TGTGCCAGCAGCTCCACGACAGATTCTGGTGAAGCTTTCTTT. Translated, it gives CASSSTTDSGEAFF.

In this sample, this clone turned up a few times. V gene TRBV6-9 combines with J gene TRBJ2-7, with 10 bases identical to TRBD1. The CDR3 is made up of 18 amino acids. Losses at the gene ends were 0 bases for V and 2 bases for J; bases not matched to a gene: 10. Germline lookup yields CDR1 MNHGY and CDR2 SVAAGI. The CDR3 is CASSYSMTGGDSAYEQYF. The CDR3 coding sequence is TGTGCCAGCAGTTATTCGATGACAGGGGGCGACTCTGCCTACGAGCAGTACTTC.

V gene TRBV5-4 combines with J gene TRBJ2-5; TRBD2 aligns across 8 bases. The germline V gene has CDR1 SGHNT and CDR2 YYREEE (reference sequence). This CDR3 is built from 15 residues. V shed 3 bases, J shed 1 base, and the junction held 5 bases outside the gene matches. CDR3 DNA: TGTGCCAGCAGCTCAACTAGCGGCCTCCAAGAGACCCAGTACTTC. Its translation is CASSSTSGLQETQYF.

J is TRBJ1-5 and V is TRBV4-2; 7 bases are shared with TRBD1. From germline, CDR1 is LGHNA and CDR2 YNFKEQ. Trimming took 4 bases from V and 3 from J; bases not matched to a gene: 6. The CDR3 contains 15 residues. The CDR3 region is CASSPFTGANQPQHF. CDR3 DNA: TGTGCCAGCAGCCCCTTCACAGGGGCCAATCAGCCCCAGCATTTT.

The J gene is TRBJ1-1, the V gene TRBV29-1; D perhaps matches TRBD1 (5 bases). Trimming removed 4 bases from V and 5 bases from J, with 11 bases in between. The CDR3 has 12 residues. Per the germline V gene, CDR1 is SQVTM and CDR2 is ANQGSEA. The DNA of the CDR3 is TGCAGCGTTGCCGGGGGTAGGACTGAAGCTTTCTTT. It translates to CSVAGGRTEAFF.

This sequence joins TRBV30 and TRBJ1-2; the match to TRBD1 covers 7 bases. Germline V CDR1 and CDR2: GTSNPN, SVGIG (reference sequence). The ends lost 1 base at V and 7 bases at J; junction bases unmatched: 3. The CDR3 has 12 amino acids. This CDR3 is CAWSAGQAGYTF. In DNA, the CDR3 is TGTGCCTGGAGTGCCGGACAGGCTGGCTACACCTTC.

The J gene is TRBJ1-2, the V gene TRBV12-3 or TRBV12-4; D is uncertain. The CDR3 length is 11 residues. Trimming stripped 7 bases from V and 3 bases from J, with 6 bases between. DNA of the CDR3: TGTGCCAGCAAGGAGGACTATGGCTACACCTTC. Residues: CASKEDYGYTF.

J is TRBJ1-1 and V is TRBV5-1, with D possibly TRBD1 on 5 matching bases. The germline V gene has CDR1 SGHRS and CDR2 YFSETQ. Trimming stripped 1 base from V and 1 base from J, with 14 bases between. This CDR3 has 16 residues. CDR3 loop: CASSLWAGLSNTEAFF. CDR3 DNA sequence: TGCGCCAGCAGCTTGTGGGCAGGGCTTTCGAACACTGAAGCTTTCTTT.

The V and J genes are TRBV5-5 and TRBJ1-1; unclear D gene. The CDR3 has 13 amino acids. Germline CDR1 and CDR2: SGHKS and YYEKEE (reference sequence). The V gene lost 2 bases and the J gene lost 2 bases, with 7 bases spanning the gap. CDR3 loop: CASSFSSNTEAFF. CDR3 DNA: TGTGCCAGCAGCTTTTCGAGCAACACTGAAGCTTTCTTT.

The chain has TRBV30 and TRBJ1-2; D gene ambiguous. Germline V lookup: CDR1 GTSNPN, CDR2 SVGIG (reference sequence). The CDR3 has 15 residues. V lost 0 bases and J 2 bases, leaving 13 bases between the germline ends. CDR3 DNA sequence: TGTGCCTGGAGTGTACTGAGAGCTCTAAACTATGGCTACACCTTC. Its translation: CAWSVLRALNYGYTF.

The rearrangement uses TRBV28 and TRBJ2-7; 7 nucleotides agree with TRBD2. The CDR3 spans 17 residues. Per germline, CDR1 MDHEN and CDR2 SYDVKM. V lost 5 bases and J lost 0; bases outside the gene matches: 13. CDR3 residues: CASSIMGGEPYSYEQYF. As DNA, the CDR3 is TGTGCCAGCAGTATTATGGGGGGGGAACCATACTCCTACGAGCAGTACTTC. Full variable domain (rest looked up from reference TRBV28 and TRBJ2-7): DVKVTQSSRYLVKRTGEKVFLECVQDMDHENMFWYRQDPGLGLRLIYFSYDVKMKEKGDIPEGYSVSREKKERFSLILESASTNQTSMYLCASSIMGGEPYSYEQYFGPGTRLTVT.

The CDR3 region is CASSQSDWGFHEQFF. The CDR3 DNA reads TGCGCCAGCAGCCAATCAGACTGGGGCTTCCATGAGCAGTTCTTC. The chain is built from TRBV4-1 and TRBJ2-1; TRBD1 is a possible D gene (5 bases). The germline V gene encodes CDR1 MGHRA and CDR2 YSYEKL. V was pared by 2 bases and J by 8 bases, with 16 bases between. The CDR3 has 15 amino acids.

The rearrangement joins TRBV9 to TRBJ2-3; TRBD2 aligns across 11 bases. Unmatched junction bases numbered 5, after V lost 0 bases and J lost 2 bases. The germline CDR1 and CDR2 sequences are SGDLS and YYNGEE. CDR3 length equals 17 residues. CDR3 in DNA: TGTGCCAGCAGCGTAGGTCCTAGCGGGGGGCTCACAGATACGCAGTATTTT. It codes for CASSVGPSGGLTDTQYF.

The CDR3 nucleotides are TGTGCCAGCTCACCCGGACAGGGAGGGCCCCAGCATTTT. It codes for CASSPGQGGPQHF. This chain uses TRBV18 with TRBJ1-5; TRBD1 matches 8 bases. CDR3 length: 13 residues. Germline CDR1 KGHSH, CDR2 LQKENI. V was pared by 3 bases and J by 9 bases, with 4 bases of the junction left unmatched.

This chain links TRBV5-1 with TRBJ2-5; TRBD2 matches at 9 bases. Germline loops: CDR1 SGHRS, CDR2 YFSETQ. This CDR3 comprises 15 residues. With V trimmed by 7 bases and J by 1 base, 8 bases remained unmatched. CDR3 DNA: TGCGCCAGCCTTGCGGGGGGGAGCCTCCAAGAGACCCAGTACTTC. Translating it yields CASLAGGSLQETQYF.

V and J are TRBV2 and TRBJ1-4; D is unresolved. Trimming left V 4 bases short and J 0 bases short, with 9 bases between. The length of the CDR3 is 15 residues. The germline gives CDR1 SNHLY, CDR2 FYNNEI. In DNA form, the CDR3 reads TGTGCCAGCAGTGTGGGCCTTGCAACTAATGAAAAACTGTTTTTT. This sequence encodes CASSVGLATNEKLFF.

The V and J genes are TRBV9 and TRBJ2-2, with TRBD1 matching 8 bases. This CDR3 region has 16 residues. The germline gives CDR1 SGDLS, CDR2 YYNGEE. J lost 1 base, V lost 4 bases, and 6 bases had no gene match. This CDR3 reads CASSHPGGWNTGELFF. CDR3 coding DNA: TGTGCCAGCAGCCACCCAGGGGGCTGGAACACCGGGGAGCTGTTTTTT.

This clone was counted a few times. The rearrangement uses TRBV28 and TRBJ1-2; D may be TRBD1 (5 bases). Germline values: CDR1 MDHEN, CDR2 SYDVKM. This CDR3 has 14 amino acids. V lost 1 base and J 0 bases, leaving 6 bases between the germline ends. The CDR3 DNA is TGTGCCAGCAGTTTATACAGGACTAACTATGGCTACACCTTC. Its translation is CASSLYRTNYGYTF.

CDR3 in DNA: TGTGCCAGCAGCTTCCGAGTGTTAGCCAAAAACATTCAGTACTTC. Translated, it gives CASSFRVLAKNIQYF. The rearrangement links TRBV11-2 to TRBJ2-4; no clear D gene. The V gene's germline CDR1 is SGHAT and CDR2 FQNNGV. CDR3 length: 15 amino acids. The V end was cut by 3 bases, the J end by 0 bases, with 9 bases between. The whole variable domain, remainder taken from reference TRBV11-2 and TRBJ2-4, is EAGVAQSPRYKIIEKRQSVAFWCNPISGHATLYWYQQILGQGPKLLIQFQNNGVVDDSQLPKDRFSAERLKGVDSTLKIQPAKLEDSAVYLCASSFRVLAKNIQYFGAGTRLSVL.

The genes are TRBV2 and TRBJ2-2; TRBD1 might be the D (6 bases). The CDR3 length is 14 residues. V was shortened by 6 bases and J by 4 bases, with 12 bases between the two germline ends. Germline V gene data show CDR1 as SNHLY and CDR2 as FYNNEI. The CDR3 is CASRDTGITGELFF. CDR3 sequence (DNA): TGTGCCAGCAGAGATACAGGGATCACCGGGGAGCTGTTTTTT.

The J gene is TRBJ2-6, the V gene TRBV5-1; 8 nucleotides agree with TRBD2. This CDR3 contains 17 residues. CDR1 is SGHRS and CDR2 is YFSETQ in the germline V gene. The V segment lost 4 bases and the J segment 0 bases; nucleotides outside the gene matches: 6. CDR3 region: CASSVAGINSGANVLTF. CDR3 nucleotides: TGCGCCAGCAGCGTAGCGGGGATAAACTCTGGGGCCAACGTCCTGACTTTC.

The rearrangement joins TRBV6-5 to TRBJ1-2, with 10 nucleotides matching TRBD1. The length of the CDR3 is 15 residues. Germline lookup yields CDR1 MNHEY and CDR2 SVGAGI. The V gene end was trimmed by 5 bases and the J gene end by 8 bases; junction bases not matched to a gene: 11. The DNA for the CDR3 is TGTGCCAGCAGTCCCGGGGTGGGACAGGGGTACGGCTACACCTTC. Its translation is CASSPGVGQGYGYTF.

This chain connects TRBV25-1 to TRBJ1-2; D may be TRBD1 (5 bases). CDR3 size: 14 residues. V dropped 4 bases and J dropped 0 bases, with 9 bases sitting between them. Germline V gene lookup returns CDR1 MGHDK and CDR2 SYGVNS. CDR3 sequence reads: CASSGTPTNYGYTF. The CDR3 DNA follows: TGTGCCAGCAGTGGGACACCTACTAACTATGGCTACACCTTC.

In DNA form, the CDR3 reads TGTGCCAGTCGACAGACAACTAATGAAAAACTGTTTTTT. It encodes CASRQTTNEKLFF. This rearrangement joins TRBV6-5 to TRBJ1-4; a weak D match, TRBD1 (5 bases). V lost 9 bases to trimming and J lost 0 bases, with 8 bases between them. Germline V gene lookup returns CDR1 MNHEY and CDR2 SVGAGI. This CDR3 has 13 residues.

This clone showed up just once. This chain uses TRBV7-2 with TRBJ2-3; the D gene is possibly TRBD1 (6 bases). V gave up 6 bases and J gave up 0 bases, with 10 bases separating them. This CDR3 is 14 amino acids long. Germline assignment: CDR1 SGHTA and CDR2 FQGNSA. The CDR3 nucleotides read TGTGCCAGCAGGCAGGGGCATAGCACAGATACGCAGTATTTT. Encoded protein: CASRQGHSTDTQYF.

The chain employs TRBV6-4 and TRBJ2-3; the D gene is possibly TRBD2 (8 bases). CDR3 size: 22 residues. Germline CDR1 MRHNA, CDR2 SNTAGT. V shed 2 bases and J shed 1 base, with 31 bases lying between them. The CDR3 nucleotides are TGTGCCAGCAGTGACCCACGGAAAGCGGGGGTGCTTCTCCAGGGGGGCACAGATACGCAGTATTTT. Amino acids: CASSDPRKAGVLLQGGTDTQYF.